This TCR beta chain was observed in a study of cytomegalovirus exposure and HLA in healthy donors. PCR primers comprised 60 Vbeta and 13 Jbeta primers. Clones were sequenced by immunoSEQ multiplex PCR, and TCRdb holds only the in-frame ones, with some missing. The table shows 110,000 to 150,000 clones, with roughly 79% occurring only once. The CDR3 consists of 14 residues. J was trimmed by 4 bases and V by 4 bases; bases with no gene match: 7. Germline V gene data show CDR1 as LNHNV and CDR2 as YYDKDF (reference sequence). This sequence joins TRBV15 and TRBJ2-7; 7 nucleotides align to TRBD1. The sequenced material came from PBMCs. This TCR was sampled from a woman aged 55-75 years in good health and CMV-seropositive. CDR3 sequence (DNA): TGTGCCACCAGCAAACAGGACAGGCAGTACGAGCAGTACTTC. Its translation is CATSKQDRQYEQYF.